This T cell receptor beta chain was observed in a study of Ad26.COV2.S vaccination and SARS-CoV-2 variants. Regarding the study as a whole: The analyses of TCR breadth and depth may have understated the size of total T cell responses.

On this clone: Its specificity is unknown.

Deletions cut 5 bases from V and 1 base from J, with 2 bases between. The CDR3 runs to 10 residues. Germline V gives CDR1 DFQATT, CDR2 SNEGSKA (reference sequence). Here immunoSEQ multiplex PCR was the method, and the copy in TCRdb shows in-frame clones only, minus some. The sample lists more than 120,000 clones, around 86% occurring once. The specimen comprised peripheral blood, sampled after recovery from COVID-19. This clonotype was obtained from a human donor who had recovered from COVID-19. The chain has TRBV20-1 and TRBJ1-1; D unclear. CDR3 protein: CSAWNTEAFF. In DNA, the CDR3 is TGCAGTGCTTGGAACACTGAAGCTTTCTTT.